A selection of T cell receptor beta chains follows, all from one sample in a study of blood T cell repertoires in COVID-19. Data came from immunoSEQ multiplex PCR; TCRdb stores just in-frame clones and leaves some out. The sample lists over 250,000 clones; almost 85% were seen once. Sequenced sample: peripheral blood. These receptors all stem from a man over 45 with active or convalescent COVID-19. CDR3s leave out the opening cysteine and the closing phenylalanine or tryptophan.

j_gene | v_gene | CDR3aa
TRBJ2-7 | TRBV9 | ASSPTWDSLYEQY
TRBJ1-2 | TRBV27 | ASSEAGTGDVYGYT
TRBJ2-4 | TRBV6-5 | ASNPGTSGINIQY
TRBJ1-4 | TRBV6-5 | ASRLLVGHNEKLF
TRBJ1-1 | TRBV28 | ASRNTGGTEAF
TRBJ1-1 | TRBV14 | ASSPAPAGNTEAF
TRBJ1-5 | TRBV29-1 | SVAGDSNQPQH
TRBJ1-3 | TRBV28 | ASSLQNSGNTIY
TRBJ1-5 | TRBV12-3/TRBV12-4 | ASRAPNQPQH
TRBJ2-7 | TRBV25-1 | ASGTTHEQY
TRBJ2-3 | TRBV12-5 | ASGLVVGRSTDTQY
TRBJ1-4 | TRBV30 | AWSVGQRTNEKLF
TRBJ2-2 | TRBV4-1 | ASSQTDRRGGELF
TRBJ2-1 | TRBV7-9 | ASSGGLPYNEQF
TRBJ1-1 | TRBV19 | ASTGGVDTEAF
TRBJ2-2 | TRBV7-2 | ASSQSHGGTTGELF
TRBJ2-2 | TRBV5-4 | ASSPSGLNTGELF
TRBJ2-3 | TRBV15 | ATSIGTGPDTQY
TRBJ1-1 | TRBV28 | ASRTGGREAF
TRBJ2-3 | TRBV5-5 | ASSPGGEDTQY
TRBJ1-1 | TRBV29-1 | SVARGWTEAF
TRBJ1-1 | TRBV11-2 | ASSFQMNTEAF
TRBJ2-2 | TRBV4-1 | ASSQDQGAAAGELF
TRBJ1-3 | TRBV6-1 | ASSVGPTVTGNTIY
TRBJ1-4 | TRBV2 | ASSVEGGEKLF
TRBJ2-7 | TRBV19 | ASSIVSASAQY
TRBJ1-1 | TRBV3-1/TRBV3-2 | ASSRMPGITSEAF
TRBJ1-1 | TRBV28 | ASSYTGGAGEAF
TRBJ1-5 | TRBV12-5 | ASVGERDSNRPQH
TRBJ1-1 | TRBV2 | ASVRGTTEAF
TRBJ1-2 | TRBV4-3 | ASSQEQGNYGYT
TRBJ2-1 | TRBV10-1 | ASSEMADSYNEQF
TRBJ1-2 | TRBV24-1 | ATSDLSGDRGRTVYGYT
TRBJ2-7 | TRBV2 | ASTRIRSTYEQY
TRBJ1-1 | TRBV14 | ASSPGTAFDTEAF
TRBJ2-7 | TRBV27 | ASSMTPSLAYEQY
TRBJ1-2 | TRBV18 | ASSPTQGLGNYGYT
TRBJ1-5 | TRBV28 | ASTVMGNQPQH
TRBJ2-3 | TRBV2 | ASSLDRPSTDTQY
TRBJ2-1 | TRBV13 | ASSLTSLGEQF
TRBJ2-7 | TRBV7-2 | ASTGTGSYEQY
TRBJ2-4 | TRBV11-2 | ASSRDRKNIQY
TRBJ1-2 | TRBV6-1 | ASTKMEGNNGYT
TRBJ2-3 | TRBV12-5 | ASAPRLRVGTDTQY
TRBJ2-7 | TRBV7-9 | ASSPRGSSYEQY
TRBJ1-3 | TRBV5-8 | ASSLVGGSSGNTIY
TRBJ2-2 | TRBV10-3 | AITAGAGELF
TRBJ1-4 | TRBV5-1 | ASSLGLLAGNNEKLF
TRBJ2-7 | TRBV27 | ASSLRRGPYEQY
TRBJ1-1 | TRBV6-1 | ASSEAPGLIKAF
TRBJ2-2 | TRBV30 | AWRVEGELF
TRBJ2-7 | TRBV7-9 | ASSPEGDGQY
TRBJ1-5 | TRBV25-1 | ASSEWTGESNQPQH
TRBJ1-2 | TRBV6-1 | ASSALRTVQLGGYT
TRBJ2-7 | TRBV29-1 | SVEDHLNEQY
TRBJ2-1 | TRBV6-5 | ASSYGLAGVVEQF
TRBJ2-1 | TRBV9 | ASSSIGGSDEQF